This T cell receptor beta chain was obtained from a study of blood T cell repertoires in COVID-19. Across the whole study: Sample material is recorded as cDNA or gDNA derived from T cells, B-cell-depleted T cells, or PBMCs.

Trimming pared 3 bases from V and 1 base from J, leaving 6 bases between. From germline, CDR1 is LNHDA and CDR2 SQIVND (reference sequence). The CDR3 runs to 13 residues. Sequenced by immunoSEQ multiplex PCR; TCRdb stores in-frame clones only, minus some. This table has 75,000 to 85,000 clones, 65% to 90% appearing once. Sequencing was done on a sample of peripheral blood. This sequence was found in a human donor in a cohort sampled during active COVID-19. The rearrangement joins TRBV19 to TRBJ2-5; D call uncertain. CDR3 sequence reads: CASSITSQETQYF. The CDR3 DNA reads as TGTGCCAGTAGTATTACCAGCCAAGAGACCCAGTACTTC.